The source of this T cell receptor (beta chain) is a study of T cell responses to AZD1222 COVID-19 vaccine. Study observations and caveats: At study baseline, merely five or six AZD1222 recipients were seropositive. The span of vaccine-associated CD4 TCRs extended across spike, with dominance at 160-218 and 743-854. Clonal diversity may have been underestimated in mostly white British donors.

A remark on this clone: Its specificity is unknown.

The CDR3 has 16 residues. Germline CDR1 and CDR2: SNHLY and FYNNEI. V was cut by 1 base and J by 4 bases, with 13 bases left in between. Second-dose schedules of about 4 or about 12 weeks were combined. The repertoire was sequenced with immunoSEQ multiplex PCR; TCRdb's copy has only in-frame clones and lacks some. The sample has around 130,000 clones, roughly nine tenths seen once; the top ten hold roughly a tenth. The sequence was collected from an adult who received the AZD1222 COVID-19 vaccine. The chain links TRBV2 to TRBJ2-2; D may match TRBD1 or TRBD2 (5 bases each). Sample: peripheral blood, taken 28 days after the second AZD1222 dose. The CDR3 DNA is TGTGCCAGCAGTGAAGTTTGGGGCGCGGGCACCGGGGAGCTGTTTTTT. This codes for CASSEVWGAGTGELFF. The variable domain in full, completed from reference TRBV2 and TRBJ2-2, reads EPEVTQTPSHQVTQMGQEVILRCVPISNHLYFYWYRQILGQKVEFLVSFYNNEISEKSEIFDDQFSVERPDGSNFTLKIRSTKLEDSAMYFCASSEVWGAGTGELFFGEGSRLTVL.